This T cell receptor beta chain was found in a study of T cell changes during pregnancy in multiple sclerosis. Here immunoSEQ multiplex PCR was the method, and the copy in TCRdb shows in-frame clones only, minus some. Among about 57,000 clones, approximately 90% were seen once, and the ten largest hold around 3.3%. Trimming removed 0 bases at V and 3 bases at J, with 11 bases between. CDR3 length: 15 amino acids. Germline V lookup: CDR1 LGHNT, CDR2 FRNRAP. The TCR originated in a female donor in good health, enrolled as a control in a pregnancy study. The chain is built from TRBV12-5 and TRBJ1-1; D uncertain. The sample in question was peripheral blood, obtained after pregnancy. The DNA for the CDR3 is TGTGCTAGTGGTTTGGTATTGGGGAGGGACACTGAAGCTTTCTTT. Residues: CASGLVLGRDTEAFF.